This entry features one T cell receptor (beta chain) sequence. Germline loops: CDR1 LNHDA, CDR2 SQIVND (reference sequence). The CDR3 spans 15 residues. V shed 3 bases and J shed 0 bases, with 11 bases lying between them. Assay: immunoSEQ multiplex PCR; the TCRdb copy retains only in-frame clones and omits some. The sample records roughly 25,000 clones, roughly 96% being singletons. This sample stems from a study of B cell selection in AIRE deficiency. Conventional CD4 T cells were sorted as CD4+CD127+ cells. This chain uses TRBV19 with TRBJ1-1; tentatively, D is TRBD1 (5 bases). The sample consisted of conventional CD4+ T cells sorted from PBMCs. This sequence was found in a human donor with AIRE deficiency. The CDR3 here is CASSMRGAMNTEAFF. CDR3 bases: TGTGCCAGTAGTATGAGAGGGGCTATGAACACTGAAGCTTTCTTT.